The 20 T cell receptor beta chains listed next were all sequenced from one sample in a study of shared clonotypes between healthy human individuals (dated by TCRdb to between 2020 and 2021). Library preparation employed the immunoSEQ multiplex PCR assay. Here the immuneACCESS table is served through TCRdb, limited to in-frame sequences with V and J called. Missing clones are a known gap in these copies; in checked studies unresolved V genes cover under half, and the rest lacks a known reason. The sample yields 2 million to 2.5 million clones; roughly 93% were counted once. Clones ranked in the top ten supply 0.35% to 0.45% of the sample. Sequencing was performed on naive CD4+ T cells from PBMCs. What the cell subset or site label conveys for this sample: CD45RA+ positively selected. Receptors were obtained from a man in his late teens or twenties in good health. Some clones in this sample may be carry-over from other donors' samples.

This chain links TRBV5-1 with TRBJ2-3, with 9 positions matching TRBD2. CDR3 length equals 14 residues. With 4 bases clipped from V and 6 bases from J, the junction kept 6 bases outside the gene matches. CDR1 is SGHRS and CDR2 is YFSETQ in the germline V gene. The CDR3 DNA is TGCGCCAGCAGCCAACCGAGCGGGGGGGATACGCAGTATTTT. Its protein is CASSQPSGGDTQYF.

The chain is built from TRBV28 and TRBJ2-6; D uncertain. Trimming took off 6 bases at V and 0 bases at J, with 9 bases between the two ends. The CDR3 is 15 amino acids. Germline V gives CDR1 MDHEN, CDR2 SYDVKM. The CDR3 nucleotides read TGTGCCAGCAGACCTCGGGTCTCTGGGGCCAACGTCCTGACTTTC. It is translated as CASRPRVSGANVLTF.

V and J are TRBV4-1 and TRBJ2-3; 12 bases map to TRBD1. Germline V gene lookup returns CDR1 MGHRA and CDR2 YSYEKL. With V trimmed by 4 bases and J by 5 bases, 4 bases remained unmatched. The CDR3 spans 15 residues. CDR3 sequence (DNA): TGCGCCAGCAGCCCCGGGACAGGGGGCAGAGATACGCAGTATTTT. Its translation is CASSPGTGGRDTQYF.

In regard to this clone: The same CDR3 can be traced to other DNA sequences in this sample. The chain is built from TRBV4-2 and TRBJ2-7, with D unresolved. Germline CDR1 and CDR2: LGHNA and YNFKEQ. The V end was cut by 0 bases, the J end by 2 bases, with 8 bases between. This CDR3 has 14 residues. The CDR3 region has the DNA TGTGCCAGCAGCCAAGATCCGGGCACCTACGAGCAGTACTTC. Its translation: CASSQDPGTYEQYF.

The V gene is TRBV5-6, the J gene TRBJ2-3; D is uncertain. Deletions cut 5 bases from V and 6 bases from J, with 22 bases between. The CDR3 is 16 amino acids. Looked up from germline, CDR1 is SGHDT and CDR2 is YYEEEE. The CDR3 loop reads CASRRTATGSADTQYF. CDR3 sequence (DNA): TGTGCCAGCAGACGCACCGCCACGGGTTCGGCGGATACGCAGTATTTT.

The V and J genes are TRBV5-1 and TRBJ2-7; the D gene is possibly TRBD2 (6 bases). Germline loops: CDR1 SGHRS, CDR2 YFSETQ. Trimming stripped 6 bases from V and 5 bases from J, with 15 bases between. This CDR3 spans 13 amino acids. CDR3 DNA: TGCGCCAGCACTGTGGTCGGCGGGAACGAGCAGTACTTC. Its protein is CASTVVGGNEQYF.

This rearrangement joins TRBV7-9 to TRBJ2-2; D is uncertain. Germline CDR1 reads SEHNR; CDR2 reads FQNEAQ (reference sequence). CDR3 length: 13 residues. V was trimmed by 4 bases and J by 1 base, leaving 4 bases between them. For the CDR3, the DNA is TGTGCCAGCAGCTACAGGAACACCGGGGAGCTGTTTTTT. This gives the protein CASSYRNTGELFF. Full variable domain (remainder filled in from reference TRBV7-9 and TRBJ2-2): DTGVSQNPRHKITKRGQNVTFRCDPISEHNRLYWYRQTLGQGPEFLTYFQNEAQLEKSRLLSDRFSAERPKGSFSTLEIQRTEQGDSAMYLCASSYRNTGELFFGEGSRLTVL.

This chain links TRBV28 with TRBJ2-7, with a weak D call TRBD1 (6 bases). V was pared by 4 bases and J by 2 bases, with 21 bases between. This CDR3 has 17 residues. Germline CDR1 MDHEN, CDR2 SYDVKM. The CDR3 loop is CASSSILPRTVPYEQYF. CDR3 nucleotides: TGTGCCAGCAGTTCCATACTTCCCCGGACAGTACCCTACGAGCAGTACTTC.

About this clone: Other DNA sequences in this sample translate to the same CDR3. J is TRBJ1-2 and V is TRBV5-1; D remains ambiguous. Trimming stripped 0 bases from V and 5 bases from J, with 5 bases between. The CDR3 is 12 amino acids. Germline V gene data show CDR1 as SGHRS and CDR2 as YFSETQ. The CDR3 DNA follows: TGCGCCAGCAGCTTGGCCGGGTATGGCTACACCTTC. Its protein is CASSLAGYGYTF.

Of note for this clone: The sample carries other DNA sequences with the same CDR3. J is TRBJ2-3 and V is TRBV5-1; 7 nucleotides agree with TRBD2. V gave up 4 bases and J gave up 9 bases; unmatched junction bases: 14. Germline V lookup: CDR1 SGHRS, CDR2 YFSETQ. This CDR3 is 15 amino acids long. CDR3 coding DNA: TGCGCCAGCAGCCCATCGGGCGGGAGAGGAGACACGCAGTATTTT. As protein: CASSPSGGRGDTQYF. Supplemented by reference TRBV5-1 and TRBJ2-3, the full variable domain reads KAGVTQTPRYLIKTRGQQVTLSCSPISGHRSVSWYQQTPGQGLQFLFEYFSETQRNKGNFPGRFSGRQFSNSRSEMNVSTLELGDSALYLCASSPSGGRGDTQYFGPGTRLTVL.

The chain carries TRBV11-3 and TRBJ2-1, with D possibly TRBD2 on 7 matching bases. The CDR3 contains 15 residues. In germline, CDR1 is SGHNT, CDR2 YENEEA. The V end was cut by 2 bases, the J end by 7 bases, with 15 bases between. CDR3 sequence (DNA): TGTGCCAGCAGCTTACGCGGGGGCTCATGGAATGAGCAGTTCTTC. Its translation is CASSLRGGSWNEQFF.

This chain connects TRBV7-2 to TRBJ2-7, with TRBD1 matching 12 bases. CDR3 size: 15 residues. V trimming: 3 bases; J trimming: 4 bases; junction bases outside the gene matches: 4. Germline V gene data show CDR1 as SGHTA and CDR2 as FQGNSA. CDR3 residues: CASSFGTGGSYEQYF. CDR3 in DNA: TGTGCCAGCAGCTTTGGGACAGGGGGCTCTTACGAGCAGTACTTC. The whole variable domain, remainder taken from reference TRBV7-2 and TRBJ2-7, is GAGVSQSPSNKVTEKGKDVELRCDPISGHTALYWYRQSLGQGLEFLIYFQGNSAPDKSGLPSDRFSAERTGGSVSTLTIQRTQQEDSAVYLCASSFGTGGSYEQYFGPGTRLTVT.

Turning to this clone: This CDR3 is also generated by other DNA sequences in the sample. V and J are TRBV30 and TRBJ2-5; D is ambiguous. The ends were cut back, 3 bases at V and 5 bases at J, with 7 bases in the middle. Per germline, CDR1 GTSNPN and CDR2 SVGIG (reference sequence). The CDR3 runs to 11 residues. The chain's CDR3 is CAWSGRETQYF. The CDR3 DNA is TGTGCCTGGAGCGGGCGGGAGACCCAGTACTTC.

This clone has just a few counts. The genes are TRBV4-1 and TRBJ1-1; D may be TRBD1 (5 bases). The V end was cut by 4 bases, the J end by 4 bases, with 16 bases between. Germline V lookup: CDR1 MGHRA, CDR2 YSYEKL. This CDR3 is 15 amino acids long. This CDR3 reads CASSRGASGGTEAFF. CDR3 coding DNA: TGCGCCAGCAGCCGTGGCGCCTCGGGGGGCACTGAAGCTTTCTTT.

In its sample, this clone was seen a few times. The rearrangement joins TRBV2 to TRBJ1-5, with no clear D. Trimming removed 1 base from V and 5 bases from J, with 9 bases in between. Per germline, CDR1 SNHLY and CDR2 FYNNEI. The CDR3 runs 14 residues. The CDR3 sequence: CASSEVAAHQPQHF. In DNA, the CDR3 is TGTGCCAGCAGTGAAGTGGCAGCACATCAGCCCCAGCATTTT.

The chain recombines TRBV4-1 with TRBJ2-7; 10 nucleotides align to TRBD1. Trimming took 6 bases from V and 5 from J; bases not matched to a gene: 4. This CDR3 has 13 amino acids. Germline CDR1 MGHRA, CDR2 YSYEKL. In DNA, the CDR3 is TGCGCCAGCAGACTAGACAGGGGGCACGAGCAGTACTTC. It is translated as CASRLDRGHEQYF.

The CDR3 sequence is CASSGLAGSSYEQYF. The DNA of the CDR3 is TGTGCCAGCAGTGGACTAGCGGGAAGCTCCTACGAGCAGTACTTC. The chain links TRBV28 to TRBJ2-7; 12 bases map to TRBD2. Germline CDR1 and CDR2: MDHEN and SYDVKM. V was clipped by 5 bases and J by 0 bases; unmatched bases: 2. This CDR3 is 15 amino acids long.

The chain uses TRBV5-1 and TRBJ2-5; 11 positions agree with TRBD2. The CDR3 covers 16 residues. J was trimmed by 2 bases and V by 1 base; bases with no gene match: 4. Germline assignment: CDR1 SGHRS and CDR2 YFSETQ. The CDR3 nucleotides are TGCGCCAGCAGCTTGCTGATAGCGGGAGGGCAAGAGACCCAGTACTTC. It translates to CASSLLIAGGQETQYF.

The genes are TRBV6-1 and TRBJ2-1, with D possibly matching TRBD1 (6 bases). The V end was cut by 6 bases, the J end by 3 bases, with 15 bases between. The germline V gene encodes CDR1 MNHNS and CDR2 SASEGT. This CDR3 is 15 amino acids long. DNA for the CDR3: TGTGCCAGCAGACCCACGGGACAACTCTACAATGAGCAGTTCTTC. It specifies CASRPTGQLYNEQFF.

The chain joins TRBV18 to TRBJ2-2; no reliable D call. Trimming removed 2 bases at V and 6 bases at J, with 7 bases between. The CDR3 consists of 13 residues. The V gene's germline CDR1 is KGHSH and CDR2 LQKENI. Here the CDR3 DNA reads TGTGCCAGCTCACCATTTAAGGCCGGGGAGCTGTTTTTT. This gives the protein CASSPFKAGELFF.